The entry that follows covers one T cell receptor beta chain sequence. The entry originates in a study of blood T cell repertoires in COVID-19. The trim removed 8 bases at V and 2 bases at J, leaving 7 bases unmatched. The germline V gene has CDR1 MDHEN and CDR2 SYDVKM. This CDR3 is built from 15 residues. Assay used: immunoSEQ multiplex PCR; TCRdb lists only in-frame clones, some missing. The repertoire has about 150,000 clones, about 87% of them found once; the top ten carry about 0.6%. The sequence was collected from a man aged 55 to 70 with COVID-19, enrolled during active disease. The specimen was peripheral blood. The chain uses TRBV28 and TRBJ1-5, with 9 nucleotides matching TRBD1. CDR3 amino acids: CASATGGFGNQPQHF. CDR3 DNA sequence: TGTGCCAGCGCTACAGGGGGCTTTGGCAATCAGCCCCAGCATTTT.